Presented here are 26 T cell receptor beta chains from one specimen sequenced in a study of blood T cell repertoires in COVID-19. Here immunoSEQ multiplex PCR was the method, and the copy in TCRdb shows in-frame clones only, minus some. The table records some 74,000 clones, around 89% of them present only once. The material sequenced was peripheral blood. The source is a woman at least 80 years old with acute or convalescent COVID-19.

The chain links TRBV5-1 to TRBJ2-7, with 8 bases fitting TRBD1. The CDR3 runs to 14 residues. The germline V gene encodes CDR1 SGHRS and CDR2 YFSETQ. V shed 0 bases, J shed 5 bases, and the junction held 4 bases outside the gene matches. For the CDR3, the DNA is TGCGCCAGCAGCTTGGAAGCGACAGGGGACGAGCAGTACTTC. Protein: CASSLEATGDEQYF. Supplemented by reference TRBV5-1 and TRBJ2-7, the full variable domain reads KAGVTQTPRYLIKTRGQQVTLSCSPISGHRSVSWYQQTPGQGLQFLFEYFSETQRNKGNFPGRFSGRQFSNSRSEMNVSTLELGDSALYLCASSLEATGDEQYFGPGTRLTVT.

This sequence joins TRBV7-9 and TRBJ2-3; the match to TRBD2 covers 8 bases. The length of the CDR3 is 15 residues. CDR1 and CDR2 (germline): SEHNR, FQNEAQ (reference sequence). Trimming took 2 bases from V and 2 from J; bases not matched to a gene: 3. CDR3 nucleotides: TGTGCCAGCAGCTTAATAGCGGGAACCACAGATACGCAGTATTTT. Its translation is CASSLIAGTTDTQYF.

CDR3 nucleotide sequence: TGTGCCAGCAGTTGGTCCCGGACTCCAAATTCACCCCTCCACTTT. Protein: CASSWSRTPNSPLHF. V is TRBV27 and J is TRBJ1-6, with unresolved D. The CDR3 runs 15 residues. V was trimmed by 4 bases and J by 7 bases, leaving 14 bases between them. Germline V CDR1 and CDR2: MNHEY, SMNVEV (reference sequence).

This rearrangement joins TRBV6-5 to TRBJ1-2; no definite D call. V lost 6 bases and J lost 4, with 12 bases in between. CDR3 size: 13 residues. Germline V gives CDR1 MNHEY, CDR2 SVGAGI. This chain's CDR3 is CASSSHRTYGYTF. The CDR3 DNA reads TGTGCCAGCAGCTCACACAGAACCTATGGCTACACCTTC.

The chain links TRBV2 to TRBJ2-7, with 9 bases that match TRBD1. Trimming cost V 4 bases and J 5 bases; bases outside gene matches: 6. There are 14 residues in the CDR3. Germline V gives CDR1 SNHLY, CDR2 FYNNEI. This CDR3 reads CASSARTGDHEQYF. The CDR3 coding sequence is TGTGCCAGCAGTGCCCGGACAGGGGATCACGAGCAGTACTTC.

Only one count was recorded for this clone. V usage is TRBV7-9 and J usage is TRBJ2-6; perhaps TRBD2 as D (5 bases). Deletions cut 11 bases from V and 0 bases from J, with 8 bases between. Looked up from germline, CDR1 is SEHNR and CDR2 is FQNEAQ (reference sequence). The CDR3 covers 13 residues. The CDR3 loop reads CAAGGSGANVLTF. The DNA for the CDR3 is TGTGCCGCTGGAGGCTCTGGGGCCAACGTCCTGACTTTC.

The gene calls are TRBV12-3 or TRBV12-4 and TRBJ2-5, with no clear D. The V end lost 3 bases, the J end lost 4 bases, and 3 bases lay between the germline ends. The CDR3 contains 11 residues. The CDR3 DNA reads TGTGCCAGCAGTTTTAGAGAGACCCAGTACTTC. Amino acids: CASSFRETQYF.

J is TRBJ2-1 and V is TRBV9, with 9 nucleotides matching TRBD2. V trimming: 0 bases; J trimming: 7 bases; junction bases outside the gene matches: 20. Germline V gene data show CDR1 as SGDLS and CDR2 as YYNGEE. This CDR3 comprises 20 residues. CDR3 nucleotide sequence: TGTGCCAGCAGCGTAGGTCTCTTTGATACGGCGGGAGGGCCAAGGAATGAGCAGTTCTTC. As protein: CASSVGLFDTAGGPRNEQFF.

The genes are TRBV21-1 and TRBJ2-2; TRBD1 is taken as the D call from the table, unchecked against the DNA. TRBV21-1 is labeled a pseudogene. The CDR3 is made up of 14 amino acids. The chain's CDR3 is CASRVLTGSGELFF. The CDR3 DNA sequence: TGTGCCAGCAGAGTTTTGACAGGGTCCGGGGAGCTGTTTTTT.

The chain joins TRBV7-9 to TRBJ2-7, with D possibly being TRBD1 (5 bases). The V gene lost 5 bases and the J gene lost 7 bases, with 15 bases spanning the gap. In germline, CDR1 is SEHNR, CDR2 FQNEAQ (reference sequence). The CDR3 extends over 13 amino acids. DNA for the CDR3: TGTGCCAGCAGCCCTGACAGCCTACGGGAGCAGTACTTC. Translation gives CASSPDSLREQYF.

The chain links TRBV14 to TRBJ2-7, with D perhaps TRBD2 (5 bases). V was shortened by 2 bases and J by 0 bases, with 11 bases between the two germline ends. The length of the CDR3 is 15 residues. Germline values: CDR1 SGHDN, CDR2 FVKESK. The CDR3 here is CASSQKAGVSYEQYF. For the CDR3, the DNA is TGTGCCAGCAGCCAAAAGGCGGGTGTCTCCTACGAGCAGTACTTC.

The CDR3 protein is CASSESGTGNSPLHF. The CDR3, as DNA: TGCGCCAGCAGTGAGTCAGGGACAGGGAATTCACCCCTCCACTTT. V is TRBV10-2 and J is TRBJ1-6; 9 bases are a match to TRBD1. The CDR3 contains 15 residues. Trimming removed 0 bases from V and 7 bases from J; junction bases left unmatched: 1. In germline, CDR1 is WSHSY, CDR2 SAAADI.

The chain couples TRBV27 to TRBJ1-6, with 7 bases lining up with TRBD1. Per the germline V gene, CDR1 is MNHEY and CDR2 is SMNVEV (reference sequence). Trimming cost V 2 bases and J 0 bases; bases outside gene matches: 4. The CDR3 runs 17 residues. This CDR3 reads CASSLRGQFSYNSPLHF. The CDR3 DNA sequence: TGTGCCAGCAGTTTAAGGGGACAGTTCTCCTATAATTCACCCCTCCACTTT.

The chain recombines TRBV29-1 with TRBJ2-1; 7 positions match TRBD1. Germline loops: CDR1 SQVTM, CDR2 ANQGSEA. With 8 bases clipped from V and 4 bases from J, the junction kept 8 bases outside the gene matches. This CDR3 contains 13 residues. The CDR3 sequence is CSLRDSFYNEQFF. For the CDR3, the DNA is TGCAGCCTCAGGGACAGCTTTTACAATGAGCAGTTCTTC.

The chain carries TRBV18 and TRBJ2-5; D perhaps matches TRBD1 (6 bases). This CDR3 region has 15 residues. Germline V gene data show CDR1 as KGHSH and CDR2 as LQKENI. The ends were cut back, 2 bases at V and 4 bases at J, with 14 bases in the middle. As DNA, the CDR3 is TGTGCCAGCTCACCAAGGGCAGGGGATTTAGAGACCCAGTACTTC. It is translated as CASSPRAGDLETQYF.

The chain recombines TRBV7-4 with TRBJ2-1; D is ambiguous. CDR3 length: 14 residues. Germline V gene data show CDR1 as SGHVT and CDR2 as SQSDAQ. The V and J ends lost 6 bases and 0 bases respectively, with 9 bases between them. The CDR3 DNA is TGTGCCAGCAGGTACTGCGGCTCCTACAATGAGCAGTTCTTC. Its protein is CASRYCGSYNEQFF.

The gene calls are TRBV27 and TRBJ1-1; D unresolved. The ends were cut back, 8 bases at V and 1 base at J, with 14 bases in the middle. This CDR3 contains 14 residues. CDR1 and CDR2 from the germline V gene are MNHEY and SMNVEV (reference sequence). The CDR3 DNA follows: TGTGCCAGCGGTCGAATTTCTAAGAACACTGAAGCTTTCTTT. Its translation is CASGRISKNTEAFF.

In DNA form, the CDR3 reads TGTGCCAGCAGCCATGGGACTAGCAACAATGAGCAGTTCTTC. This codes for CASSHGTSNNEQFF. The V call is TRBV7-2, the J call TRBJ2-1; 9 bases agree with TRBD2. Germline loops: CDR1 SGHTA, CDR2 FQGNSA. CDR3 size: 14 residues. Germline trimming cut 5 bases from V and 5 bases from J; bases unmatched to any gene: 4.

This clone has a handful of counts. The J gene is TRBJ2-3, the V gene TRBV25-1; 12 bases align to TRBD2. V dropped 9 bases and J dropped 6; count of bases not matched to a gene: 4. This CDR3 is built from 13 residues. Germline V gene lookup returns CDR1 MGHDK and CDR2 SYGVNS. CDR3 amino acids: CASGLAGMDTQYF. DNA for the CDR3: TGTGCCAGTGGACTAGCGGGGATGGATACGCAGTATTTT.

The rearrangement joins TRBV29-1 to TRBJ2-5, with D possibly TRBD2 on 6 matching bases. The CDR3 covers 12 residues. Trimming shortened V by 7 bases and J by 7 bases, and 16 bases separated the two germline ends. In germline, CDR1 is SQVTM, CDR2 ANQGSEA. The CDR3 protein is CSGLLASATQYF. The CDR3, as DNA: TGCAGCGGGTTACTAGCTTCTGCGACCCAGTACTTC.

This clone appeared a single time. CDR3 coding DNA: TGTGCCACCAGATACTCTCTCCTGAGCTACGAGCAGTACTTC. The encoded protein is CATRYSLLSYEQYF. The rearrangement joins TRBV24-1 to TRBJ2-7, with D unclear. This CDR3 is built from 14 residues. Germline V gene sequence: CDR1 KGHDR, CDR2 SFDVKD. Trimming left V 7 bases short and J 3 bases short, with 15 bases between.

This chain connects TRBV5-1 to TRBJ2-7; 7 bases fit TRBD1. J gave up 5 bases and V 4 bases, and 6 bases lay outside the gene matches. CDR3 length: 13 amino acids. Germline loops: CDR1 SGHRS, CDR2 YFSETQ. CDR3 in DNA: TGCGCCAGCAGCCTGACAGGGTTCAACGAGCAGTACTTC. Amino acids: CASSLTGFNEQYF.

This rearrangement joins TRBV19 to TRBJ1-5, with D possibly being TRBD1 (5 bases). Germline V gene lookup returns CDR1 LNHDA and CDR2 SQIVND (reference sequence). This CDR3 comprises 12 residues. V was clipped by 9 bases and J by 0 bases, with 6 bases between them. CDR3 sequence: CASGHSNQPQHF. In DNA form, the CDR3 reads TGTGCCAGCGGACATAGCAATCAGCCCCAGCATTTT.

The rearrangement links TRBV27 to TRBJ1-6, with a possible D match to TRBD1 (5 bases). Trimming removed 5 bases from V and 5 bases from J, with 16 bases in between. From germline, CDR1 is MNHEY and CDR2 SMNVEV (reference sequence). The CDR3 contains 16 residues. CDR3 protein: CASSPRRQPNNSPLHF. In DNA form, the CDR3 reads TGTGCCAGCAGTCCCCGCCGACAGCCCAATAATTCACCCCTCCACTTT.

The rearrangement uses TRBV30 and TRBJ2-3, with TRBD2 identical over 7 bases. J was trimmed by 7 bases and V by 1 base; bases with no gene match: 17. Germline CDR1 reads GTSNPN; CDR2 reads SVGIG (reference sequence). The CDR3 is 17 residues long. Here the CDR3 DNA reads TGTGCCTGGAGTGGGATTGGGCAGGGCTCGGGGGGTAATACGCAGTATTTT. Residues: CAWSGIGQGSGGNTQYF. The variable domain in full, with the rest retrieved from reference TRBV30 and TRBJ2-3, is SQTIHQWPATLVQPVGSPLSLECTVEGTSNPNLYWYRQAAGRGLQLLFYSVGIGQISSEVPQNLSASRPQDRQFILSSKKLLLSDSGFYLCAWSGIGQGSGGNTQYFGPGTRLTVL.

The chain carries TRBV6-5 and TRBJ1-1; D is uncertain. CDR3 length: 14 residues. Trimming pared 6 bases from V and 1 base from J, leaving 12 bases between. CDR1 and CDR2 (germline): MNHEY, SVGAGI. CDR3 DNA sequence: TGTGCCAGCAGCCACCCGGGTTCGAACACTGAAGCTTTCTTT. Translated, it gives CASSHPGSNTEAFF.